Listed below are T cell receptor beta chains from one sample, sequenced in a study of T cell responses to AZD1222 COVID-19 vaccine. Assay: immunoSEQ multiplex PCR; the TCRdb copy retains only in-frame clones and omits some. The sample holds about 69,000 clones, 83% seen once. The sample in question was peripheral blood, obtained 28 days after the second AZD1222 dose. These receptors came from an adult who received the AZD1222 COVID-19 vaccine. Each CDR3 is given with its conserved first and last residue. Clone size is shown for a subset of rows, as once, few, many or a class of expanded clone.

V: TRBV3-1/TRBV3-2; J: TRBJ1-3; size: .; CDR3: CASSQETGPYNTIYF
V: TRBV10-1; J: TRBJ1-3; size: .; CDR3: CASSAGATGNTIYF
V: TRBV30; J: TRBJ1-1; size: .; CDR3: CAWANDRGASEAFF
V: TRBV15; J: TRBJ1-1; size: once; CDR3: CATSDGTLNTEAFF
V: TRBV5-1; J: TRBJ2-3; size: .; CDR3: CASSLGADTQYF
V: TRBV5-8; J: TRBJ2-3; size: few; CDR3: CASSPRLTSGGADTQYF
V: TRBV5-1; J: TRBJ1-1; size: .; CDR3: CASSLADYTEAFF
V: TRBV11-2; J: TRBJ1-1; size: .; CDR3: CASSTGEGWGTNTEAFF
V: TRBV7-3; J: TRBJ2-7; size: .; CDR3: CASSLAGGYEQYF
V: TRBV19; J: TRBJ1-2; size: few; CDR3: CASSPSGANYGYTF
V: TRBV6-5; J: TRBJ2-3; size: .; CDR3: CAAGLAGGDTQYF
V: TRBV2; J: TRBJ1-2; size: .; CDR3: CASGGTDYGYTF
V: TRBV5-1; J: TRBJ1-3; size: once; CDR3: CASRSDGGNTIYF
V: TRBV4-1; J: TRBJ2-7; size: .; CDR3: CASSQGLTDRSNHEQYF
V: TRBV20-1; J: TRBJ1-2; size: .; CDR3: CSASRGNYGYTF
V: TRBV7-3; J: TRBJ1-1; size: .; CDR3: CASSLYEDTEAFF
V: TRBV6-2/TRBV6-3; J: TRBJ1-2; size: .; CDR3: CASSYVFGTAGNTF
V: TRBV24-1; J: TRBJ1-3; size: .; CDR3: CATSDQPGQGRGNTIYF